Included here is one T cell receptor beta chain sequence, with context. This receptor's antigen is unknown. Base qualities are not recorded, but no much larger clone differs from it by a single base. Amplification of TCR beta CDR3 regions was carried out from RNA transcripts. The first round of RT-PCR for the TCR CDR3 was performed with the HTBI primer set and the Qiagen OneStep RT-PCR kit. Libraries were constructed in a second round of multiplex PCR, after which size selection and purification were carried out. Libraries were sequenced paired-end with 100 bp reads on an Illumina HiSeq2000. The paper's data handling went like this. Raw data were processed with SOAPnuke, discarding reads with adapters, uncalled bases, mean Phred below 15, or no exact constant-primer or identifier match. High-quality paired reads were merged using COPE v1.2.5, and each unique nucleotide sequence was defined as a clonotype. MiTCR v1.1 was used to align the clonotypes against IMGT TRBV, TRBD and TRBJ reference segments. The analysis was restricted to V-J combinations with a frequency above 0.0001, which together covered over 99% of the repertoires. A TCS score was defined as the ratio of F50 (clonal expansion) to E x V (chaos), with BLOSUM62-based TCRdist applied between CDR3 peptides within each V-J. Welch's t-statistics and random forest reduced around 510 V-J features to some 14, which were used in a naive Bayes classifier (R e1071). Using fastp trimming at Q25 and MiXCR clonotype assembly, TCRdb reanalyzed the public sequencing data and kept in-frame beta chains. Entries are consolidated by CDR3 protein sequence, retaining the most common genes and DNA. TCRdb's processing, not the study's, gives the V and J calls here. The sample table holds about 200,000 distinct CDR3 sequences, of which 17% were seen once. The biggest ten clones account for 50% of the sample.

The data were obtained in a study of T cells in Graves' hyperthyroidism and ophthalmopathy (dated by TCRdb to the late 2010s). Broadly, across the study: Peripheral blood was sampled at the time of initial diagnosis, prior to any treatment. To identify TCR V-J signatures that set the groups apart, the researchers used a discovery cohort of 100 patients, made up of around 40 with Graves' ophthalmopathy and 55 to 65 with stable Graves' hyperthyroidism. In several Graves' hyperthyroidism patients, the study also compared T-cell repertoires from thyroid tissue with T-cell repertoires from blood. According to the paper, TCR Vbeta CDR3 sequencing was carried out on 135 peripheral blood samples, which came from 40 to 45 ophthalmopathy, 80 or so hyperthyroidism and approximately 17 progressor patients. Prospective prediction of ophthalmopathy was tested in an independent validation cohort consisting of 18 to 20 hyperthyroidism patients and 17 patients who later progressed to ophthalmopathy. The 100 discovery patients were randomly divided into training and test sets at a 7:3 ratio. Following sampling, methimazole starting at 30 mg daily was given to hyperthyroidism patients, and high-dose intravenous methylprednisolone was given to ophthalmopathy patients.

A distance of 11 bases separates the germline ends of V and J, which lose 3 bases and 4 bases respectively. Taken from the germline V gene, the CDR1 and CDR2 loops are SGDLS and YYNGEE. Spanning cysteine to phenylalanine, the CDR3 consists of 14 amino acids. Only CDR3 DNA remains: 42 bases, in frame from the first base. Study-level results and caveats: Sample size was not statistically predetermined, and blinding of investigators to group allocation was not performed. Most expanded thyroid clonotypes (frequency above 0.001) were also detected in blood, suggesting blood repertoires may reflect thyroid immune responses. During validation, the model predicted progression to ophthalmopathy a median of approximately six months ahead of onset, with almost 71% sensitivity and 72% to 80% specificity. A model built on a 13 V-J signature distinguished ophthalmopathy from stable hyperthyroidism, reaching 87.88% sensitivity and around 82% specificity in cross-validation and 80%/75% in testing.

A patient counted as having stable Graves' hyperthyroidism if no progression to ophthalmopathy occurred over 18 months of follow-up. Hyperthyroidism patients were aged 18 to 65 years and newly diagnosed, with disease duration of less than 2 months. The study excluded patients with uncontrolled infections, other autoimmune diseases, pregnancy or lactation. Diagnoses were based on clinical symptoms, serum thyroxine and TRAb, thyroid ultrasound and orbital computed tomography. Ficoll-Paque density gradient centrifugation was used to isolate PBMCs from around 10 ml of fresh peripheral blood. Total RNA was extracted using Trizol reagent, and RNA quality was assessed on an Agilent 2100 Bioanalyzer.

Sequencing was performed on blood. The rearranged chain carries TRBV9 and TRBJ2-1; the best D guess is TRBD2, with 6 bases matching. The receptor was isolated from a man in his forties or fifties with Graves' hyperthyroidism. The nucleotide sequence reads TGTGCCAGCAGCGGAATACGGGAGTACAATGAGCAGTTCTTC. It specifies CASSGIREYNEQFF.